Presented here are 23 T cell receptor beta chains from one specimen sequenced in a study of chemoradiotherapy in HPV16-positive cancers. TCRdb keeps only in-frame clones here, not all; method: immunoSEQ multiplex PCR. The data show more than 5,500 clones, with roughly 80% seen just once and approximately 15% held by the top ten. Collection of the sample occurred from a patient who underwent chemoradiotherapy. The origin of the receptors is a human donor with HPV-associated anogenital cancer.

The chain carries TRBV7-3 and TRBJ2-6; no definite D call. Germline CDR1 is SGHTA and CDR2 is FQGTGA. Trimming shortened V by 2 bases and J by 0 bases, and 5 bases separated the two germline ends. The CDR3 runs to 15 residues. CDR3 in amino acids: CASSLSLSGANVLTF. For the CDR3, the DNA is TGTGCCAGCAGCTTATCCCTCTCTGGGGCCAACGTCCTGACTTTC. The full variable domain, rest sourced from reference TRBV7-3 and TRBJ2-6, is GAGVSQTPSNKVTEKGKYVELRCDPISGHTALYWYRQSLGQGPEFLIYFQGTGAADDSGLPNDRFFAVRPEGSVSTLKIQRTERGDSAVYLCASSLSLSGANVLTFGAGSRLTVL.

There are a few counts of this clone. The V gene is TRBV5-6, the J gene TRBJ2-7, with no clear D. This CDR3 region has 12 residues. V was trimmed by 3 bases and J by 2 bases, leaving 6 bases between them. Looked up from germline, CDR1 is SGHDT and CDR2 is YYEEEE. CDR3 nucleotide sequence: TGTGCCAGCAGCTCCCCTCCCTACGAGCAGTACTTC. It codes for CASSSPPYEQYF.

The chain links TRBV6-5 to TRBJ1-3; 7 bases align to TRBD1. The CDR3 has 14 amino acids. Germline V gene sequence: CDR1 MNHEY, CDR2 SVGAGI. V was pared by 5 bases and J by 6 bases, with 7 bases of the junction left unmatched. The CDR3 DNA is TGTGCCAGCAGTGCTGACAGGGACCTAAACACCATATATTTT. The encoded protein is CASSADRDLNTIYF.

The chain employs TRBV15 and TRBJ2-3, with 7 bases lining up with TRBD1. The V and J ends lost 0 bases and 1 base, in that order; junction bases with no gene match: 4. CDR1 is LNHNV, CDR2 YYDKDF, per germline (reference sequence). The CDR3 is 16 residues long. The CDR3 region has the DNA TGTGCCACCAGCAGAGATAGTACAGGGGGCACAGATACGCAGTATTTT. Protein product: CATSRDSTGGTDTQYF.

The chain combines TRBV28 with TRBJ1-1; D is uncertain. The germline gives CDR1 MDHEN, CDR2 SYDVKM. V dropped 3 bases and J dropped 4 bases, with 12 bases sitting between them. The CDR3 extends over 14 amino acids. The CDR3 loop reads CASSLGGRGTEAFF. As DNA, the CDR3 is TGTGCCAGCAGTTTGGGAGGGCGAGGCACTGAAGCTTTCTTT.

This clone was recorded only once. The V call is TRBV11-2, the J call TRBJ1-4, with D possibly matching TRBD1 (6 bases). V shed 5 bases and J shed 14 bases, with 15 bases lying between them. Per germline, CDR1 SGHAT and CDR2 FQNNGV. The CDR3 has 12 residues. The CDR3 sequence is CASSMTGPPLFF. The CDR3, as DNA: TGTGCCAGCAGCATGACAGGTCCCCCCCTGTTTTTT.

This sequence joins TRBV7-2 and TRBJ2-7, with D perhaps TRBD1 (6 bases). Germline V gene lookup returns CDR1 SGHTA and CDR2 FQGNSA. The CDR3 runs to 15 residues. Trimming left V 4 bases short and J 7 bases short, with 20 bases between. The CDR3 DNA is TGTGCCAGCAGCTCTGACGCAGGGGTTATGAGGGAGCAGTACTTC. The encoded protein is CASSSDAGVMREQYF.

This sequence joins TRBV19 and TRBJ2-5; a possible D gene is TRBD2 (6 bases). V was cut by 3 bases and J by 4 bases, with 24 bases left in between. CDR1 and CDR2 (germline): LNHDA, SQIVND (reference sequence). CDR3 length equals 18 residues. CDR3 residues: CASSIGAALTGVGETQYF. The CDR3 coding sequence is TGTGCCAGTAGTATCGGAGCGGCCTTGACGGGGGTCGGAGAGACCCAGTACTTC.

V is TRBV7-9 and J is TRBJ2-1; 11 positions agree with TRBD1. Germline V gene data show CDR1 as SEHNR and CDR2 as FQNEAQ (reference sequence). The J segment lost 7 bases and the V segment lost 10 bases, leaving 9 bases of the junction unmatched. The CDR3 extends over 14 amino acids. The CDR3 here is CATYRTGGTNEQFF. CDR3 nucleotide sequence: TGTGCCACCTATCGGACAGGGGGCACAAATGAGCAGTTCTTC.

The gene calls are TRBV18 and TRBJ2-1, with a weak D call TRBD1 (6 bases). Between the trimmed V and J ends, which lost 3 bases and 7 bases, there was a span of 28 bases. The CDR3 has 19 amino acids. In germline, CDR1 is KGHSH, CDR2 LQKENI. CDR3 DNA sequence: TGTGCCAGCTCACCTACCTTGGGTTACAGGGTTACGTCTAAGAATGAGCAGTTCTTC. Amino acid sequence: CASSPTLGYRVTSKNEQFF.

This rearrangement joins TRBV9 to TRBJ1-3, with a possible D match to TRBD1 (5 bases). The V gene's germline CDR1 is SGDLS and CDR2 YYNGEE. The CDR3 is 16 residues long. V lost 3 bases to trimming and J lost 0 bases, with 13 bases between them. The CDR3 here is CASSGSRASSGNTIYF. Here the CDR3 DNA reads TGTGCCAGCAGCGGCAGCAGGGCAAGCTCTGGAAACACCATATATTTT.

This rearrangement joins TRBV28 to TRBJ2-3; D unresolved. Germline V gene lookup returns CDR1 MDHEN and CDR2 SYDVKM. The V gene lost 4 bases and the J gene lost 2 bases, with 13 bases spanning the gap. The CDR3 length is 15 residues. Here the CDR3 DNA reads TGTGCCAGCAGTTCCCCAAGTCACCTCACAGATACGCAGTATTTT. It encodes CASSSPSHLTDTQYF.

This clone appeared once. For the CDR3, the DNA is TGTGCCAGCACTCCACCGGGACAGCTAAGATTCTCCTACAATGAGCAGTTCTTC. It codes for CASTPPGQLRFSYNEQFF. This chain joins TRBV2 and TRBJ2-1; 7 bases are a match to TRBD1. The V and J ends lost 7 bases and 0 bases, in that order; junction bases with no gene match: 15. The V gene's germline CDR1 is SNHLY and CDR2 FYNNEI. The length of the CDR3 is 18 residues.

The CDR3 coding sequence is TGTGCCAGCAGCTTATTAAGGGGGTCCGATGAGCAGTTCTTC. It translates to CASSLLRGSDEQFF. The chain links TRBV7-2 to TRBJ2-1, with a possible D match to TRBD1 (6 bases). V shed 2 bases and J shed 8 bases, with 13 bases lying between them. This CDR3 contains 14 residues. The germline V gene encodes CDR1 SGHTA and CDR2 FQGNSA.

This clone was observed a handful of times. J is TRBJ1-3 and V is TRBV11-2, with D hard to call. CDR1 and CDR2 (germline): SGHAT, FQNNGV. The CDR3 loop spans 15 amino acids. The V and J ends lost 3 bases and 0 bases respectively, with 9 bases between them. The CDR3 loop reads CASSFTGHSGNTIYF. In DNA, the CDR3 is TGTGCCAGCAGCTTTACGGGTCACTCTGGAAACACCATATATTTT.

V is TRBV4-2 and J is TRBJ2-3; 10 positions agree with TRBD2. Germline CDR1 reads LGHNA; CDR2 reads YNFKEQ. The CDR3 consists of 17 residues. V shed 4 bases and J 0 bases; nucleotides not matched to a gene: 7. DNA for the CDR3: TGTGCCAGCAGCCCCCTAGCGGGGGCGACTAGCACAGATACGCAGTATTTT. It translates to CASSPLAGATSTDTQYF.

The chain combines TRBV28 with TRBJ1-2, with D possibly being TRBD1 (5 bases). CDR1 and CDR2 from the germline V gene are MDHEN and SYDVKM. V was shortened by 4 bases and J by 2 bases, with 14 bases between the two germline ends. This CDR3 is 15 amino acids long. In DNA, the CDR3 is TGTGCCAGCAGTTCTATCGGGGGTAGCAACTATGGCTACACCTTC. Translation: CASSSIGGSNYGYTF.

The sample holds a few counts of this clone. V is TRBV14 and J is TRBJ2-7; 7 bases agree with TRBD2. Germline CDR1 is SGHDN and CDR2 is FVKESK. V lost 0 bases to trimming and J lost 3 bases; unmatched junction nucleotides: 8. This CDR3 has 16 amino acids. Here the CDR3 DNA reads TGTGCCAGCAGCCAAGATCTCAAGCGGGGACTCTACGAGCAGTACTTC. Translation gives CASSQDLKRGLYEQYF.

The CDR3 DNA reads as TGTGCCAGCAGCAAAGGAACCAGGGGGGGCCTTCTTGGCTACACCTTC. Encoded protein: CASSKGTRGGLLGYTF. This chain uses TRBV21-1 with TRBJ1-2. TRBV21-1 is a pseudogene locus. The CDR3 loop spans 16 amino acids.

The rearrangement joins TRBV9 to TRBJ2-7, with a possible D match to TRBD1 (6 bases). Germline-derived CDR1 and CDR2 are SGDLS and YYNGEE. CDR3 size: 15 residues. V lost 0 bases and J lost 2, with 12 bases in between. CDR3 amino acids: CASSVVKGDAYEQYF. CDR3 nucleotide sequence: TGTGCCAGCAGCGTAGTAAAGGGGGACGCCTACGAGCAGTACTTC.

V and J are TRBV30 and TRBJ1-2, with TRBD1 matching over 10 bases. V shed 2 bases and J 2 bases; nucleotides not matched to a gene: 8. This CDR3 spans 16 amino acids. Germline V lookup: CDR1 GTSNPN, CDR2 SVGIG (reference sequence). This CDR3 reads CAWSLEPTGGNYGYTF. The CDR3 region has the DNA TGTGCCTGGAGTTTAGAGCCGACAGGGGGCAACTATGGCTACACCTTC.

The chain joins TRBV27 to TRBJ2-7; 11 nucleotides match TRBD2. Germline CDR1 and CDR2: MNHEY and SMNVEV (reference sequence). The CDR3 has 16 residues. Trimming at V came to 1 base and at J to 7 bases, leaving 9 bases not matched to a gene. The CDR3 here is CASSLLLSGGAREQYF. The CDR3 bases are TGTGCCAGCAGTTTATTGCTTAGCGGGGGGGCGCGGGAGCAGTACTTC.

The chain has TRBV6-1 and TRBJ1-3, with 9 bases that match TRBD1. There are 14 residues in the CDR3. The trim removed 6 bases at V and 4 bases at J, leaving 4 bases unmatched. The germline gives CDR1 MNHNS, CDR2 SASEGT. The CDR3 bases are TGTGCCAGCAGGTTGGGACAGGGCGGAAACACCATATATTTT. Its protein is CASRLGQGGNTIYF.